The following is a T cell receptor beta chain sequence with its context. The source of the sample is a study of OX40 agonist ivuxolimab in advanced cancers. TCRdb keeps only in-frame clones here, not all; method: immunoSEQ multiplex PCR. The sample has about 64,000 clones, about 80% seen once. This CDR3 has 12 residues. Trimming took off 0 bases at V and 5 bases at J, with 4 bases between the two ends. The germline V gene encodes CDR1 SGHNT and CDR2 YYREEE (reference sequence). Sequenced material: CD4+ or CD8+ T cells sorted from blood, taken in a trial of the OX40 agonist ivuxolimab. V usage is TRBV5-4 and J usage is TRBJ2-3, with D unresolved. This receptor was identified in an adult with an advanced solid tumor such as melanoma, head and neck, liver or kidney cancer. CDR3 amino acids: CASSLGEDTQYF. The CDR3 bases are TGTGCCAGCAGCTTGGGTGAAGATACGCAGTATTTT.